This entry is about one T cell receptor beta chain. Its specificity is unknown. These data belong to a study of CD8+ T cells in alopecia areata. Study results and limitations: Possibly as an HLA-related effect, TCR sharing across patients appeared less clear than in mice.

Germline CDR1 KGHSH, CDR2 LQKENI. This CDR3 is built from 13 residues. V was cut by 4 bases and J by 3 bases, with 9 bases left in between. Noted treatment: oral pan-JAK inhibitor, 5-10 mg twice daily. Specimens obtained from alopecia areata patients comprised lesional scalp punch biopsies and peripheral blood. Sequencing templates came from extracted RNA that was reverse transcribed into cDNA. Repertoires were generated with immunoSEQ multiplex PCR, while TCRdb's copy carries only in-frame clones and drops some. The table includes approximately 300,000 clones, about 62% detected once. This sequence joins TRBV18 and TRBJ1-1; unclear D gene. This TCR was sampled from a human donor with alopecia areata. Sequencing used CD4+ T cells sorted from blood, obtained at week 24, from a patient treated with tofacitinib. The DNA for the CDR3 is TGTGCCAGCTCACTAAGCGGTGACACTGAAGCTTTCTTT. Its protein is CASSLSGDTEAFF.